The 9 T cell receptor delta chains given below trace back to one sample, sequenced in a study of Vδ1+ human thymocytes (dated by TCRdb to between 2018 and 2020). Points the paper makes about the study in general: Unlike the oligoclonal repertoires in peripheral blood, the thymic TRG and TRD repertoires appeared highly polyclonal, with Gaussian CDR3 length distributions.

Their antigens remain unidentified. Sequencing relied on an Illumina MiSeq. RNA was extracted with the RNeasy mini kit and reverse transcribed using Superscript III. CDR3 amplicons were produced by multiplex PCR using pooled V-gene forward primers and a constant-region reverse primer with Illumina adaptor overhangs. TCRdb called clones afresh from the public reads with CATT; identical DNA rows were later merged. Present in this sample are under 80,000 delta-chain clones, approximately 34% of which were seen just once. Jointly, the top ten make up roughly 0.25% of the sample. Material for sequencing was Vdelta1+ gamma-delta thymocytes from the thymus. The cell subset or site label, as the study defines it: FACS-sorted CD3+ TCRalphabeta- TCRVdelta1+ TCRVdelta2- thymocytes. The receptors come from a boy in the first two years of life who had congenital heart surgery.

This clone was observed a few times. The gene calls are TRDV1 and TRDJ1; 7 bases are a match to TRDD3. CDR1 is TSWWSYY and CDR2 is QGS in the germline V gene. CDR3 length: 19 amino acids. With V trimmed by 1 base and J by 3 bases, 17 bases remained unmatched. CDR3 protein: CALGEHPGTGALRSDKLIF. CDR3 bases: TGTGCTCTTGGGGAACATCCCGGTACTGGGGCCCTCCGCTCCGATAAACTCATCTTT.

The rearrangement links TRDV1 to TRDJ1, with 11 bases lining up with TRDD3. This CDR3 is built from 21 residues. Trimming cost V 0 bases and J 2 bases; bases outside gene matches: 17. Germline values: CDR1 TSWWSYY, CDR2 QGS. The CDR3 nucleotides read TGTGCTCTTGGGGAACTACCAACCCTGTACTGGGGGATAAGGGGAACCGATAAACTCATCTTT. It encodes CALGELPTLYWGIRGTDKLIF.

This clone was picked up a small number of times. The chain combines TRDV1 with TRDJ1, with TRDD3 matching 9 bases. Germline V gene lookup returns CDR1 TSWWSYY and CDR2 QGS. The CDR3 has 19 residues. V shed 0 bases, J shed 3 bases, and the junction held 14 bases outside the gene matches. The CDR3 region is CALGELLPLIGGYSDKLIF. CDR3 in DNA: TGTGCTCTTGGGGAACTTCTCCCCCTGATCGGGGGATACTCCGATAAACTCATCTTT.

Only a few counts were recorded for this clone. V usage is TRDV1 and J usage is TRDJ1; 9 nucleotides line up with TRDD2. Germline V gene lookup returns CDR1 TSWWSYY and CDR2 QGS. The CDR3 has 19 residues. Trimming took 6 bases from V and 0 from J; bases not matched to a gene: 17. CDR3 nucleotide sequence: TGTGCTCTTGGTGCGCCAAGGCCTTCCTACACTACATACACCGATAAACTCATCTTT. It encodes CALGAPRPSYTTYTDKLIF.

This clone has a handful of counts. The chain links TRDV1 to TRDJ1; 7 nucleotides match TRDD3. CDR1 and CDR2 from the germline V gene are TSWWSYY and QGS. The CDR3 consists of 19 residues. Germline trimming cut 0 bases from V and 8 bases from J; bases unmatched to any gene: 21. The CDR3 nucleotides are TGTGCTCTTGGGGAACTCTCTCTTGCCAACCATCTGAGACTGGGGAAACTCATCTTT. It is translated as CALGELSLANHLRLGKLIF.

The chain carries TRDV1 and TRDJ1; 9 bases align to TRDD2. Per the germline V gene, CDR1 is TSWWSYY and CDR2 is QGS. The ends lost 4 bases at V and 0 bases at J; junction bases unmatched: 15. This CDR3 contains 19 residues. CDR3 DNA sequence: TGTGCTCTTGGGGTCGGACCTTCCTACATACACTCGTACACCGATAAACTCATCTTT. Translated, it gives CALGVGPSYIHSYTDKLIF.

The sample holds a few counts of this clone. The chain combines TRDV1 with TRDJ2; D is unclear. Trimming left V 2 bases short and J 0 bases short, with 25 bases between. CDR3 length: 21 residues. Looked up from germline, CDR1 is TSWWSYY and CDR2 is QGS. In DNA, the CDR3 is TGTGCTCTTGGGGAATTCACTCCAACCCGATTCAATACCACTTTGACAGCACAACTCTTCTTT. It encodes CALGEFTPTRFNTTLTAQLFF.

The chain carries TRDV1 and TRDJ1, with D maybe TRDD3 (7 bases). Germline CDR1 is TSWWSYY and CDR2 is QGS. V was pared by 2 bases and J by 9 bases, with 34 bases between. There are 20 residues in the CDR3. The CDR3 DNA is TGTGCTCTTGGGGAAATGGTGAGTGCTTCCTTCGTACTGGGGCCACAACAACTCATCTTT. Its protein is CALGEMVSASFVLGPQQLIF.

In its sample, this clone was seen a few times. Within the sample, other DNA sequences also encode this same CDR3. The gene calls are TRDV1 and TRDJ1, with D possibly being TRDD3 (9 bases). Germline values: CDR1 TSWWSYY, CDR2 QGS. V was pared by 1 base and J by 0 bases, with 33 bases between. The CDR3 consists of 23 residues. The CDR3 reads CALGEPTSYGWGMPTTHTDKLIF. For the CDR3, the DNA is TGTGCTCTTGGGGAACCAACTTCCTACGGCTGGGGGATGCCTACTACACACACCGATAAACTCATCTTT.